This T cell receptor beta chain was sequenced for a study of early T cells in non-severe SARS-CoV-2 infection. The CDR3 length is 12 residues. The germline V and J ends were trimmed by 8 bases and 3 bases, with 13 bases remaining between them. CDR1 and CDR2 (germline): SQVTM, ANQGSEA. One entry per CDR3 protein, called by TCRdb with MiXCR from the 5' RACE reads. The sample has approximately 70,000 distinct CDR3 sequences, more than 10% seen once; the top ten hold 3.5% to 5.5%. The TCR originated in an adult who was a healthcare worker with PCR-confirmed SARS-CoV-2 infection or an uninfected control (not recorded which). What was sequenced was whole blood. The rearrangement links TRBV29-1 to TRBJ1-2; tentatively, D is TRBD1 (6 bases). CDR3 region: CSTQGSDYGYTF. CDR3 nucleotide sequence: TGCAGCACCCAGGGGTCGGACTATGGCTACACCTTC.